This is a list of T cell receptor beta chains from one sample in a study of OX40 agonist ivuxolimab in advanced cancers. Generated by immunoSEQ multiplex PCR, the TCRdb table keeps only in-frame clones and is missing some. This sample has under 15,000 clones, with about 90% found just once. The source was CD4+ or CD8+ T cells sorted from blood, collected in a trial of the OX40 agonist ivuxolimab. All receptors come from an adult with an advanced solid tumor such as melanoma, head and neck, liver or kidney cancer. CDR3s include the opening cysteine and the closing phenylalanine or tryptophan. Fields, in order: CDR3 DNA, CDR3 protein, CDR3 length, clone size, V gene, D gene, J gene. The D gene is left open where the match is weak. The size entry is marked missing in some rows and otherwise reads once, few, many or a size class.

CDR3nt: TGTGCCAGCAGCCAAGCAGGGGGCTGGGAGACCCAGTACTTC
CDR3aa: CASSQAGGWETQYF
len: 14
abundance: NA
v_gene: TRBV14
d_gene: TRBD1
j_gene: TRBJ2-5

CDR3nt: TGTGCCAGCAGATCGACAGGCCACTATGGCTACACCTTC
CDR3aa: CASRSTGHYGYTF
len: 13
abundance: many
v_gene: TRBV5-8
d_gene: NA
j_gene: TRBJ1-2

CDR3nt: TGTGCCAGCAGCCCTGTAAATTCAGGTGGCTACACCTTC
CDR3aa: CASSPVNSGGYTF
len: 13
abundance: NA
v_gene: TRBV7-9
d_gene: NA
j_gene: TRBJ1-2

CDR3nt: TGTGCCAGCGGGATGATCGGGACCCGTCGTCCCGAAGAGACCCAGTACTTC
CDR3aa: CASGMIGTRRPEETQYF
len: 17
abundance: once
v_gene: TRBV27
d_gene: NA
j_gene: TRBJ2-5

CDR3nt: TGTGCCAGCAGGCAACTCCTAGCGGGAGTGAACTACGAGCAGTACTTC
CDR3aa: CASRQLLAGVNYEQYF
len: 16
abundance: once
v_gene: TRBV5-5
d_gene: TRBD2
j_gene: TRBJ2-7

CDR3nt: TGTGCCAGCAGCGTAGTGTTCAGCAGATCCTACAATGAGCAGTTCTTC
CDR3aa: CASSVVFSRSYNEQFF
len: 16
abundance: NA
v_gene: TRBV9
d_gene: NA
j_gene: TRBJ2-1

CDR3nt: TGTGCCACCAGCAGAGATTCAACAGGGGGCGGAAACACCATATATTTT
CDR3aa: CATSRDSTGGGNTIYF
len: 16
abundance: NA
v_gene: TRBV15
d_gene: TRBD1
j_gene: TRBJ1-3

CDR3nt: TGTGCCAGCAGCGTTGAGTTCCAAGCCCCCACTGAAGCTTTCTTT
CDR3aa: CASSVEFQAPTEAFF
len: 15
abundance: NA
v_gene: TRBV14
d_gene: NA
j_gene: TRBJ1-1

CDR3nt: TGTGCCAGCCCCGGGACTGTCTATGGCTACACCTTC
CDR3aa: CASPGTVYGYTF
len: 12
abundance: NA
v_gene: TRBV21-1
d_gene: NA
j_gene: TRBJ1-2

CDR3nt: TGTGCCAGCAGCTTACCCAACTTC
CDR3aa: CASSLPNF
len: 8
abundance: NA
v_gene: TRBV11-3
d_gene: NA
j_gene: TRBJ2-7

CDR3nt: TGTGCCAGTACCTCGCGGCCTAATCAGCCCCAGCATTTT
CDR3aa: CASTSRPNQPQHF
len: 13
abundance: NA
v_gene: TRBV19
d_gene: NA
j_gene: TRBJ1-5

CDR3nt: TGTGCCAGCACCCCCTCCCCGGGCAATGAGCAGTTCTTC
CDR3aa: CASTPSPGNEQFF
len: 13
abundance: NA
v_gene: TRBV6-5
d_gene: NA
j_gene: TRBJ2-1

CDR3nt: TGCGCCAGCAGCCAGGGGGGGCTCAGATTGCAGTATTTT
CDR3aa: CASSQGGLRLQYF
len: 13
abundance: NA
v_gene: TRBV4-1
d_gene: NA
j_gene: TRBJ2-3

CDR3nt: TGTGCCAGCAGCTTAGGGACAGCCCGAAGGAGCACAGATACGCAGTATTTT
CDR3aa: CASSLGTARRSTDTQYF
len: 17
abundance: NA
v_gene: TRBV7-9
d_gene: NA
j_gene: TRBJ2-3

CDR3nt: TGTGCTAGTGGCCCCGCAGGCGGGGAGCTGTTTTTT
CDR3aa: CASGPAGGELFF
len: 12
abundance: NA
v_gene: TRBV12-5
d_gene: NA
j_gene: TRBJ2-2

CDR3nt: TGTGCCAGTAGTATCACGGGACCCCCTTACAATGAGCAGTTCTTC
CDR3aa: CASSITGPPYNEQFF
len: 15
abundance: NA
v_gene: TRBV19
d_gene: NA
j_gene: TRBJ2-1

CDR3nt: TGTGCCACCAGCAGTGACAGGGGGGAGATTCCTAATGAAAAACTGTTTTTT
CDR3aa: CATSSDRGEIPNEKLFF
len: 17
abundance: NA
v_gene: TRBV15
d_gene: TRBD1
j_gene: TRBJ1-4

CDR3nt: TGTGCCAGCAGCTTGGCCCCGACCGAGCAGTACTTC
CDR3aa: CASSLAPTEQYF
len: 12
abundance: NA
v_gene: TRBV5-4
d_gene: NA
j_gene: TRBJ2-7

CDR3nt: TGTGCCAGCAGTTCTATCACTGACAGGTCTGCCCCCTTTCGGGCTTTCTTT
CDR3aa: CASSSITDRSAPFRAFF
len: 17
abundance: NA
v_gene: TRBV27
d_gene: NA
j_gene: TRBJ1-1

CDR3nt: TGTGCCATCAGTGACACCGGGACAGGAACAAATTCACCCCTCCACTTT
CDR3aa: CAISDTGTGTNSPLHF
len: 16
abundance: NA
v_gene: TRBV10-3
d_gene: TRBD1
j_gene: TRBJ1-6

CDR3nt: TGCGCCAGCAGCTTGAAAGGGAACTATGGCTACACCTTC
CDR3aa: CASSLKGNYGYTF
len: 13
abundance: medium-sized
v_gene: TRBV5-1
d_gene: NA
j_gene: TRBJ1-2

CDR3nt: TGTGCCAGCAGCCCCCTGGGGGCTCTCGACGAGCAGTACTTC
CDR3aa: CASSPLGALDEQYF
len: 14
abundance: once
v_gene: TRBV7-3
d_gene: NA
j_gene: TRBJ2-7

CDR3nt: TGCGCCAGCAGCACCGGACAGCTAACCGGGGAGCTGTTTTTT
CDR3aa: CASSTGQLTGELFF
len: 14
abundance: once
v_gene: TRBV5-1
d_gene: NA
j_gene: TRBJ2-2

CDR3nt: TGTGCCAGCAGCTTACGGGGGGCCAGGGCCTACGAGCAGTACTTC
CDR3aa: CASSLRGARAYEQYF
len: 15
abundance: medium-sized
v_gene: TRBV5-4
d_gene: NA
j_gene: TRBJ2-7

CDR3nt: TGCGCCAGCAGTCGGGAAGGGGTAAGCGAGCAGTACTTC
CDR3aa: CASSREGVSEQYF
len: 13
abundance: NA
v_gene: TRBV23-1
d_gene: NA
j_gene: TRBJ2-7